The 27 T cell receptor beta chains listed next were all sequenced from one sample in a study of identical twins. TCRdb re-called the 5' RACE reads through MiXCR, storing one row per CDR3 protein. The sample shows 500,000 to 700,000 distinct CDR3 sequences, less than 9% of them seen only once. The sample was also reused in another study, on yellow fever vaccine responses in identical twins.

The sequenced sample consisted of PBMCs. Receptors originate from a woman aged 18-35 years in good health.

This clonotype has ten or more counts. The chain is built from TRBV5-8 and TRBJ1-2; perhaps TRBD1 as D (6 bases). V lost 3 bases to trimming and J lost 8 bases, with 17 bases between them. The CDR3 is 14 residues long. The V gene's germline CDR1 is SGHTS and CDR2 YDEGEE. CDR3 in DNA: TGTGCCAGCAGCTCGGCAGGGGTAGGAGGCGGCTACACCTTC. This codes for CASSSAGVGGGYTF.

In this sample, this clonotype turned up many times. The chain carries TRBV28 and TRBJ1-5, with 10 bases fitting TRBD1. With 5 bases clipped from V and 2 bases from J, the junction kept 15 bases outside the gene matches. The germline V gene encodes CDR1 MDHEN and CDR2 SYDVKM. The CDR3 consists of 19 residues. CDR3 coding DNA: TGTGCCAGCAGTGTCTACGACAGGGGGCGCGGGTGGCGCAATCAGCCCCAGCATTTT. Amino acid sequence: CASSVYDRGRGWRNQPQHF.

The chain has TRBV5-7 and TRBJ1-4, with 7 bases matching TRBD1. TRBV5-7 is annotated as an ORF whose role is uncertain. This CDR3 comprises 16 residues. V lost 3 bases to trimming and J lost 2 bases; unmatched junction nucleotides: 7. CDR3 amino acids: CASSYAPGQTNEKLFF. The CDR3 DNA reads TGTGCCAGCAGCTACGCCCCGGGACAGACTAATGAAAAACTGTTTTTT.

The chain recombines TRBV9 with TRBJ2-3, with 8 nucleotides matching TRBD2. The germline CDR1 and CDR2 sequences are SGDLS and YYNGEE. The CDR3 runs 17 residues. Trimming at V came to 3 bases and at J to 5 bases, leaving 14 bases not matched to a gene. The CDR3 here is CASSALANGRAGDTQYF. CDR3 sequence (DNA): TGTGCCAGCAGCGCGTTAGCTAACGGGAGGGCAGGAGATACGCAGTATTTT. Based on the CDR3 plus reference TRBV9 and TRBJ2-3, the full variable domain is DSGVTQTPKHLITATGQRVTLRCSPRSGDLSVYWYQQSLDQGLQFLIQYYNGEERAKGNILERFSAQQFPDLHSELNLSSLELGDSALYFCASSALANGRAGDTQYFGPGTRLTVL.

The chain is built from TRBV6-5 and TRBJ1-3; D is unresolved. Trimming took off 0 bases at V and 4 bases at J, with 13 bases between the two ends. This CDR3 spans 16 amino acids. CDR1 is MNHEY and CDR2 is SVGAGI in the germline V gene. The CDR3 loop reads CASSYSIVGSGNTIYF. In DNA form, the CDR3 reads TGTGCCAGCAGTTACTCGATCGTGGGGTCCGGAAACACCATATATTTT.

This clonotype was counted a few times. The J gene is TRBJ2-3, the V gene TRBV18; 7 nucleotides align to TRBD1. This CDR3 spans 13 amino acids. Trimming removed 3 bases from V and 6 bases from J; junction bases left unmatched: 3. The germline V gene has CDR1 KGHSH and CDR2 LQKENI. CDR3 loop: CASSPGQSDTQYF. The CDR3 DNA reads as TGTGCCAGCTCACCGGGACAGTCTGATACGCAGTATTTT.

This clonotype appeared many times. This rearrangement joins TRBV5-1 to TRBJ1-5; D remains ambiguous. Trimming removed 4 bases from V and 6 bases from J, with 11 bases in between. Germline CDR1 reads SGHRS; CDR2 reads YFSETQ. The CDR3 covers 13 residues. This CDR3 is CASSVSGVQPQHF. The CDR3 coding sequence is TGCGCCAGCAGCGTGTCGGGTGTTCAGCCCCAGCATTTT.

This clonotype has more than one count but fewer than ten. The chain is built from TRBV28 and TRBJ2-7, with 7 positions matching TRBD2. The V gene's germline CDR1 is MDHEN and CDR2 SYDVKM. The CDR3 covers 14 residues. Trimming took 5 bases from V and 7 from J; bases not matched to a gene: 11. CDR3 nucleotides: TGTGCCAGCAGTCAGCGTGCGGGGGTCAGGGAGCAGTACTTC. Residues: CASSQRAGVREQYF.

The table lists this clonotype with a few counts. The rearrangement links TRBV7-9 to TRBJ2-5; a possible D gene is TRBD1 (6 bases). Trimming pared 5 bases from V and 1 base from J, leaving 8 bases between. Germline values: CDR1 SEHNR, CDR2 FQNEAQ (reference sequence). The CDR3 spans 13 residues. The CDR3 here is CASSGQSQETQYF. In DNA form, the CDR3 reads TGTGCCAGCAGCGGACAGTCCCAAGAGACCCAGTACTTC.

This clonotype has ten or more counts. In DNA form, the CDR3 reads TGTGCCAGCAGTCCTATCGGGGGTCAGCCCCAGCATTTT. This translates into CASSPIGGQPQHF. The chain has TRBV3-1 and TRBJ1-5; maybe TRBD1 (5 bases). V was shortened by 6 bases and J by 6 bases, with 12 bases between the two germline ends. The CDR3 is 13 residues long. Germline V gives CDR1 LGHDT, CDR2 YNNKEL (reference sequence).

The table lists this clonotype with a few counts. V is TRBV20-1 and J is TRBJ1-1; D is ambiguous. This CDR3 is 14 amino acids long. Deletions cut 5 bases from V and 0 bases from J, with 13 bases between. Germline CDR1 reads DFQATT; CDR2 reads SNEGSKA (reference sequence). DNA of the CDR3: TGCAGTGCTGAAACGGAGGGAATGAACACTGAAGCTTTCTTT. Its translation is CSAETEGMNTEAFF.

This clonotype has a handful of counts. The rearrangement uses TRBV24-1 and TRBJ2-1; possibly TRBD1 for D (6 bases). Germline-derived CDR1 and CDR2 are KGHDR and SFDVKD. The germline V and J ends were trimmed by 4 bases and 3 bases, with 21 bases remaining between them. There are 18 residues in the CDR3. CDR3 nucleotide sequence: TGTGCCACCAGTGACCGAAAACTGAGGGACATGAACTACAATGAGCAGTTCTTC. Encoded protein: CATSDRKLRDMNYNEQFF.

This clonotype was seen repeatedly, ten times or more. This chain uses TRBV12-3 or TRBV12-4 with TRBJ2-1; TRBD1 is a possible D gene (6 bases). CDR3 length equals 14 residues. V gave up 6 bases and J gave up 11 bases, with 20 bases separating them. In DNA, the CDR3 is TGTGCCAGCAGCCTTATATCCCTAGGACAGAAGCAGTTCTTC. Protein product: CASSLISLGQKQFF.

This clonotype has only a few counts. This chain links TRBV29-1 with TRBJ1-2, with D possibly TRBD1 on 6 matching bases. V gave up 4 bases and J gave up 5 bases, with 11 bases separating them. Germline CDR1 and CDR2: SQVTM and ANQGSEA. The CDR3 is 12 amino acids. The DNA for the CDR3 is TGCAGCGTTGTAGGGACAAAATATGGCTACACCTTC. It codes for CSVVGTKYGYTF.

This clonotype was counted at least ten times. The gene calls are TRBV4-2 and TRBJ1-5, with TRBD1 matching over 8 bases. Looked up from germline, CDR1 is LGHNA and CDR2 is YNFKEQ. The V and J ends lost 0 bases and 6 bases, in that order; junction bases with no gene match: 1. This CDR3 has 14 amino acids. This chain's CDR3 is CASSQDRGLQPQHF. The CDR3 DNA reads as TGTGCCAGCAGCCAAGACAGGGGGCTTCAGCCCCAGCATTTT.

V and J are TRBV12-3 or TRBV12-4 and TRBJ2-1, with 9 positions matching TRBD2. The V gene end was trimmed by 5 bases and the J gene end by 9 bases; junction bases not matched to a gene: 8. The CDR3 spans 14 residues. CDR3 region: CASSAPGTSSEQFF. CDR3 coding DNA: TGTGCCAGCAGTGCCCCCGGGACTAGCAGTGAGCAGTTCTTC.

The CDR3: CASSQVGHPGGVDEQFF. The DNA of the CDR3 is TGCGCCAGCAGCCAAGTCGGACACCCGGGCGGGGTAGATGAGCAGTTCTTC. The V and J genes are TRBV4-1 and TRBJ2-1; possible D gene TRBD2, 6 bases. V lost 1 base and J lost 8, with 21 bases in between. The germline V gene encodes CDR1 MGHRA and CDR2 YSYEKL. This CDR3 spans 17 amino acids.

This clonotype showed up many times. This chain uses TRBV7-9 with TRBJ1-1; D is unresolved. The CDR3 is made up of 14 amino acids. Germline V gene data show CDR1 as SEHNR and CDR2 as FQNEAQ (reference sequence). V shed 3 bases and J shed 5 bases, with 13 bases lying between them. The CDR3 nucleotides are TGTGCCAGCAGCTTTAGCCTGAGTTGGACTGAAGCTTTCTTT. Translating it yields CASSFSLSWTEAFF.

The V gene is TRBV7-9, the J gene TRBJ1-1, with unresolved D. V lost 3 bases, J lost 3 bases, and 8 bases lay in between. The germline gives CDR1 SEHNR, CDR2 FQNEAQ (reference sequence). CDR3 length: 13 residues. The CDR3, as DNA: TGTGCCAGCAGCTTGGTTCCGCACACTGAAGCTTTCTTT. It translates to CASSLVPHTEAFF.

J is TRBJ1-2 and V is TRBV20-1; D possibly corresponds to TRBD1 (5 bases). Trimming stripped 3 bases from V and 8 bases from J, with 19 bases between. Germline CDR1 is DFQATT and CDR2 is SNEGSKA (reference sequence). The CDR3 consists of 14 residues. CDR3 sequence reads: CSASWAAREVGYTF. The CDR3 DNA reads as TGCAGTGCTAGTTGGGCCGCCAGGGAGGTAGGCTACACCTTC.

Comment on this clonotype: A read error may explain this, as a much larger clone is one base away. This likely comes from a read error, as the CDR3 has no conserved phenylalanine or tryptophan at its end. The chain's CDR3 is CASSSVTPRDTQYS. Written as DNA, the CDR3 is TGCGCCAGCAGCTCCGTCACCCCCCGGGATACGCAGTATTCT. The chain combines TRBV5-1 with TRBJ2-3; no clear D. This CDR3 comprises 14 residues. V was shortened by 3 bases and J by 6 bases, with 14 bases between the two germline ends. Germline-derived CDR1 and CDR2 are SGHRS and YFSETQ.

This clonotype was observed many times. The rearrangement joins TRBV12-3 or TRBV12-4 to TRBJ1-1; the D gene is possibly TRBD1 (5 bases). V was cut by 3 bases and J by 5 bases, with 10 bases left in between. The CDR3 totals 13 residues. CDR3 sequence: CASSLGGRTEAFF. The CDR3 nucleotides are TGTGCCAGCAGTTTGGGGGGGAGAACTGAAGCTTTCTTT.

This chain connects TRBV12-3 or TRBV12-4 to TRBJ2-1; 9 bases match TRBD1. The CDR3 has 16 residues. V lost 8 bases, J lost 5 bases, and 13 bases stayed unmatched. The CDR3 DNA reads TGTGCCAGCCTAGAAATCGGGACAGGGCCCCACAATGAGCAGTTCTTC. As protein: CASLEIGTGPHNEQFF.

This clonotype was detected ten times or more. This chain joins TRBV4-1 and TRBJ2-2; 7 bases line up with TRBD1. The CDR3 loop spans 15 amino acids. Germline lookup yields CDR1 MGHRA and CDR2 YSYEKL. V shed 1 base, J shed 2 bases, and the junction held 1 base outside the gene matches. For the CDR3, the DNA is TGCGCCAGCAGCCAAGGGACAGGCAACACCGGGGAGCTGTTTTTT. It encodes CASSQGTGNTGELFF.

The rearrangement uses TRBV12-3 or TRBV12-4 and TRBJ1-5; D may be TRBD1 (5 bases). This CDR3 spans 15 amino acids. Trimming removed 7 bases from V and 2 bases from J, with 15 bases in between. The CDR3 bases are TGTGCCAGCACCCAGGGAGGTTATGGCAATCAGCCCCAGCATTTT. Protein sequence: CASTQGGYGNQPQHF.

This clonotype has a count of ten or more. The J gene is TRBJ1-2, the V gene TRBV12-3 or TRBV12-4; the match to TRBD1 covers 7 bases. The CDR3 has 12 residues. V was pared by 6 bases and J by 3 bases, with 1 base of the junction left unmatched. CDR3 amino acids: CASRGTDYGYTF. DNA for the CDR3: TGTGCCAGCAGAGGGACAGACTATGGCTACACCTTC.

Ten or more counts support this clonotype. The CDR3 region is CSVARGLEAFF. The CDR3 DNA is TGCAGCGTAGCACGGGGACTGGAAGCTTTCTTT. This chain joins TRBV29-1 and TRBJ1-1; D might be TRBD1 (5 bases). The CDR3 loop spans 11 amino acids. V lost 6 bases and J lost 8, with 13 bases in between. The germline gives CDR1 SQVTM, CDR2 ANQGSEA.